This T cell receptor (beta chain) was captured in a study of shared clonotypes between healthy human individuals. General study findings and limits: Enrolling few donors narrowed the genetic and exposure-history diversity that was represented.

The CDR3 spans 14 residues. Trimming took 1 base from V and 4 from J; bases not matched to a gene: 2. Per the germline V gene, CDR1 is LNHNV and CDR2 is YYDKDF (reference sequence). The method was immunoSEQ multiplex PCR; TCRdb's version includes in-frame clones alone and lacks a portion of them. The sample gives over a million clones, about 98.5% of which show up once; approximately 0.38% is in the top ten. Every one of the donors was a Caucasian adult that lived in Nashville, Tennessee. The CD4+ fraction was divided into a CD45RA+ naive subset and a CD45RA-negative memory subset. Comment on this clone: The antigen remains undetermined.

Sequenced sample: naive CD4+ T cells sorted from blood. Stated subset: CD45RA+ positively selected. This sequence joins TRBV15 and TRBJ2-7, with TRBD1 matching 9 bases. The TCR originated in a man aged 25-45 years in good health. For the CDR3, the DNA is TGTGCCACCAGCAGAGCGGGACAGGGATACGAGCAGTACTTC. Its translation is CATSRAGQGYEQYF.